The 23 T cell receptor beta chains below were found in one sample sequenced in a study of T-cell reconstitution after alpha-beta-depleted transplantation in children. Researchers prepared the TCRbeta library using unique molecular identifiers, the study reports. TCRdb reprocessed the PCR reads with MiXCR, giving one entry per CDR3 protein. The sample records hundreds of thousands of distinct CDR3 sequences, about an eighth being singletons. This sample comprised PBMCs, mostly from graft donor cells, obtained 360 days after TCRalphabeta/CD19-depleted stem cell transplant. The receptors stem from a male patient aged 10 to 17 who had a stem cell transplant for acute myeloid leukemia, so the T cells may come from the graft donor.

The chain employs TRBV5-4 and TRBJ2-4, with 9 bases fitting TRBD1. Germline lookup yields CDR1 SGHNT and CDR2 YYREEE (reference sequence). V lost 5 bases to trimming and J lost 8 bases; unmatched junction nucleotides: 5. There are 13 residues in the CDR3. The CDR3 spells CASRDRGLDIQYF. The CDR3, as DNA: TGTGCCAGCAGGGACAGGGGTTTAGACATTCAGTACTTC.

Ten or more counts support this clonotype. The chain has TRBV7-8 and TRBJ2-1; perhaps TRBD2 as D (5 bases). This CDR3 has 12 amino acids. V gave up 2 bases and J gave up 10 bases, with 9 bases separating them. The germline CDR1 and CDR2 sequences are SGHVS and FQNEAQ. CDR3 loop: CASSLRGGEQFF. DNA for the CDR3: TGTGCCAGCAGCTTACGAGGAGGAGAGCAGTTCTTC.

This clonotype was picked up many times. This chain connects TRBV4-3 to TRBJ2-7; D gene uncertain. CDR3 length: 14 amino acids. Germline CDR1 and CDR2: LGHNA and YSLEER. Trimming removed 0 bases at V and 2 bases at J, with 8 bases between. CDR3 DNA: TGCGCCAGCAGCCAAGATTACGGAGCCTACGAGCAGTACTTC. Encoded protein: CASSQDYGAYEQYF.

This chain links TRBV6-5 with TRBJ1-4; unclear D gene. Trimming pared 2 bases from V and 2 bases from J, leaving 12 bases between. CDR1 is MNHEY and CDR2 is SVGAGI in the germline V gene. This CDR3 has 16 amino acids. The CDR3 sequence: CASSYNGPVTNEKLFF. The CDR3 DNA reads TGTGCCAGCAGTTACAACGGCCCAGTGACTAATGAAAAACTGTTTTTT.

This clonotype was seen ten or more times. The chain carries TRBV7-2 and TRBJ2-5, with 8 bases aligning to TRBD1. Unmatched junction bases numbered 10, after V lost 5 bases and J lost 5 bases. The CDR3 is made up of 15 amino acids. Germline CDR1 SGHTA, CDR2 FQGNSA. The DNA of the CDR3 is TGTGCCAGCAGCCCGGGGACAGGATCGGTTGAGACCCAGTACTTC. Protein: CASSPGTGSVETQYF.

This clonotype was counted a few times. The chain joins TRBV25-1 to TRBJ2-1; D may be TRBD2 (6 bases). Germline V gene data show CDR1 as MGHDK and CDR2 as SYGVNS. This CDR3 has 14 residues. V lost 8 bases to trimming and J lost 2 bases, with 13 bases between them. The CDR3 sequence: CASALGGAYNEQFF. The CDR3 nucleotides read TGTGCCAGCGCCTTGGGGGGAGCCTACAATGAGCAGTTCTTC.

The rearrangement links TRBV29-1 to TRBJ1-1; 7 bases agree with TRBD1. The CDR3 length is 13 residues. Looked up from germline, CDR1 is SQVTM and CDR2 is ANQGSEA. V lost 3 bases, J lost 5 bases, and 6 bases stayed unmatched. DNA of the CDR3: TGCAGCGTTGATAAGGGGGCGAGTACTGAAGCTTTCTTT. Protein product: CSVDKGASTEAFF.

This clonotype was recorded a few times. The rearrangement joins TRBV24-1 to TRBJ2-1; 9 positions agree with TRBD2. In germline, CDR1 is KGHDR, CDR2 SFDVKD. V was clipped by 4 bases and J by 3 bases; unmatched bases: 6. The CDR3 length is 16 residues. CDR3 loop: CATSDPLAGIYNEQFF. The CDR3, as DNA: TGTGCCACCAGTGACCCTCTAGCGGGAATCTACAATGAGCAGTTCTTC.

The chain has TRBV20-1 and TRBJ2-3; 7 nucleotides line up with TRBD2. This CDR3 region has 15 residues. V lost 5 bases, J lost 1 base, and 9 bases stayed unmatched. Looked up from germline, CDR1 is DFQATT and CDR2 is SNEGSKA (reference sequence). CDR3 region: CSASKASGRTDTQYF. CDR3 coding DNA: TGCAGTGCTTCGAAGGCTAGCGGCCGCACAGATACGCAGTATTTT.

This clonotype occurred many times. The rearrangement joins TRBV12-3 or TRBV12-4 to TRBJ2-7; the D is unclear. Trimming took 6 bases from V and 4 from J, leaving 7 bases between them. The CDR3 totals 11 residues. The DNA for the CDR3 is TGTGCCAGCAGCCCTAAGTACGAGCAGTACTTC. Translated: CASSPKYEQYF.

This clonotype was observed a few times. The chain recombines TRBV11-2 with TRBJ2-7, with 8 bases matching TRBD1. V lost 4 bases to trimming and J lost 4 bases; unmatched junction nucleotides: 9. In germline, CDR1 is SGHAT, CDR2 FQNNGV. The CDR3 consists of 15 residues. The CDR3 region has the DNA TGTGCCAGCAGCTCCGGACAGGGCCATAGGTACGAGCAGTACTTC. This translates into CASSSGQGHRYEQYF. Using reference TRBV11-2 and TRBJ2-7 for the parts outside the CDR3, the full variable domain is EAGVAQSPRYKIIEKRQSVAFWCNPISGHATLYWYQQILGQGPKLLIQFQNNGVVDDSQLPKDRFSAERLKGVDSTLKIQPAKLEDSAVYLCASSSGQGHRYEQYFGPGTRLTVT.

This chain uses TRBV20-1 with TRBJ2-7, with 7 nucleotides matching TRBD1. CDR3 length: 16 amino acids. The V gene end was trimmed by 0 bases and the J gene end by 3 bases; junction bases not matched to a gene: 11. Looked up from germline, CDR1 is DFQATT and CDR2 is SNEGSKA (reference sequence). The CDR3 sequence: CSARDSRQGRSYEQYF. In DNA, the CDR3 is TGCAGTGCTAGAGATTCCCGACAGGGTCGTAGCTACGAGCAGTACTTC.

The sample holds many counts of this clonotype. V and J are TRBV7-9 and TRBJ2-1; D is perhaps TRBD2 (5 bases). The CDR3 runs to 13 residues. Trimming cost V 1 base and J 9 bases, with 10 bases left between them. The germline V gene encodes CDR1 SEHNR and CDR2 FQNEAQ (reference sequence). The CDR3 region is CASSLEARGEQFF. The CDR3 DNA sequence: TGTGCCAGCAGCTTAGAAGCCCGGGGTGAGCAGTTCTTC.

The V call is TRBV20-1, the J call TRBJ2-5; possibly TRBD1 for D (6 bases). From germline, CDR1 is DFQATT and CDR2 SNEGSKA (reference sequence). V gave up 7 bases and J gave up 7 bases, with 19 bases separating them. The CDR3 loop spans 13 amino acids. The CDR3 spells CSVLKTGSATQYF. CDR3 DNA: TGCAGTGTATTAAAAACAGGGTCCGCGACCCAGTACTTC.

The rearrangement uses TRBV11-3 and TRBJ2-1, with a tentative D call TRBD1 (6 bases). Germline V gives CDR1 SGHNT, CDR2 YENEEA. The CDR3 is 16 amino acids. V was cut by 0 bases and J by 5 bases, with 14 bases left in between. The CDR3 protein is CASSLDLARTDNEQFF. As DNA, the CDR3 is TGTGCCAGCAGCTTAGATCTGGCGAGGACAGACAATGAGCAGTTCTTC.

This clonotype was observed a handful of times. The chain uses TRBV11-2 and TRBJ2-1; 9 bases align to TRBD2. Germline assignment: CDR1 SGHAT and CDR2 FQNNGV. The V and J ends lost 5 bases and 2 bases, in that order; junction bases with no gene match: 13. The CDR3 length is 18 residues. The CDR3 DNA sequence: TGTGCCAGCAGCGGACGGACTAGCGCATTGGGGCCCTACAATGAGCAGTTCTTC. It specifies CASSGRTSALGPYNEQFF. The entire variable domain, with the rest obtained from reference TRBV11-2 and TRBJ2-1, is as follows: EAGVAQSPRYKIIEKRQSVAFWCNPISGHATLYWYQQILGQGPKLLIQFQNNGVVDDSQLPKDRFSAERLKGVDSTLKIQPAKLEDSAVYLCASSGRTSALGPYNEQFFGPGTRLTVL.

This clonotype was counted only a few times. V usage is TRBV7-2 and J usage is TRBJ2-3, with D unclear. This CDR3 has 15 amino acids. Per the germline V gene, CDR1 is SGHTA and CDR2 is FQGNSA. V dropped 5 bases and J dropped 2 bases, with 14 bases sitting between them. This CDR3 is CASSLDTLYTDTQYF. The CDR3 DNA follows: TGTGCCAGCAGCCTCGATACCTTATACACAGATACGCAGTATTTT.

This clonotype was recorded a few times. The gene calls are TRBV7-8 and TRBJ1-2; TRBD1 aligns across 8 bases. V shed 3 bases, J shed 7 bases, and the junction held 16 bases outside the gene matches. The CDR3 is made up of 17 amino acids. Germline assignment: CDR1 SGHVS and CDR2 FQNEAQ. The CDR3 is CASSLPPLSGTGGGYTF. The DNA of the CDR3 is TGTGCCAGCAGCTTGCCCCCTCTGAGCGGGACAGGCGGTGGCTACACCTTC.

A single count supports this clonotype. The chain has TRBV7-2 and TRBJ2-5; D not certain. The germline V gene encodes CDR1 SGHTA and CDR2 FQGNSA. This CDR3 contains 14 residues. V gave up 1 base and J gave up 2 bases, with 8 bases separating them. The chain's CDR3 is CASSLVHGQETQYF. CDR3 coding DNA: TGTGCCAGCAGCTTAGTTCACGGTCAAGAGACCCAGTACTTC.

The table lists this clonotype with a few counts. The gene calls are TRBV28 and TRBJ2-1; 12 bases are a match to TRBD2. The CDR3 loop spans 16 amino acids. J gave up 7 bases and V 6 bases, and 10 bases lay outside the gene matches. Germline loops: CDR1 MDHEN, CDR2 SYDVKM. CDR3 DNA sequence: TGTGCCAGCAGCTACATCCGACTAGCGGGAGAAAATGAGCAGTTCTTC. It encodes CASSYIRLAGENEQFF.

The sample holds many counts of this clonotype. This sequence joins TRBV10-3 and TRBJ2-7; unclear D gene. V was clipped by 4 bases and J by 1 base, with 14 bases between them. CDR1 ENHRY and CDR2 SYGVKD come from the germline V gene. The CDR3 runs to 15 residues. CDR3 nucleotide sequence: TGTGCCATCAGTGGGTTCGCCGCGTCATCCTACGAGCAGTACTTC. Protein sequence: CAISGFAASSYEQYF.

This clonotype occurred a few times. V gene TRBV11-2 combines with J gene TRBJ2-7; TRBD2 matches at 11 bases. The germline V gene has CDR1 SGHAT and CDR2 FQNNGV. CDR3 size: 14 residues. Losses at the gene ends were 4 bases for V and 5 bases for J; bases not matched to a gene: 4. The CDR3 spells CASSSLAGGHEQYF. CDR3 DNA sequence: TGTGCCAGCAGCTCTCTAGCGGGAGGCCACGAGCAGTACTTC.

The table lists this clonotype with many counts. This chain connects TRBV28 to TRBJ2-7; 7 bases map to TRBD1. Trimming removed 1 base from V and 3 bases from J; junction bases left unmatched: 6. CDR3 length: 15 amino acids. CDR1 and CDR2 from the germline V gene are MDHEN and SYDVKM. Here the CDR3 DNA reads TGTGCCAGCAGTTTATTGACAGGGATAGGCTACGAGCAGTACTTC. It codes for CASSLLTGIGYEQYF.